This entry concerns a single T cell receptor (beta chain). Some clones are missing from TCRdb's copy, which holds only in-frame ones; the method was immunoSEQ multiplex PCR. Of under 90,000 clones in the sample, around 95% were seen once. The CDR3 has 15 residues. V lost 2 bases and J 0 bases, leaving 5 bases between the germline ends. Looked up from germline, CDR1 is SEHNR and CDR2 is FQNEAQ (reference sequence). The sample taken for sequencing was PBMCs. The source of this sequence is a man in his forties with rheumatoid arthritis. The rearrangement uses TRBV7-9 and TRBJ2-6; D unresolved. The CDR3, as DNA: TGTGCCAGCAGCTTATCAAACTCTGGGGCCAACGTCCTGACTTTC. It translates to CASSLSNSGANVLTF.